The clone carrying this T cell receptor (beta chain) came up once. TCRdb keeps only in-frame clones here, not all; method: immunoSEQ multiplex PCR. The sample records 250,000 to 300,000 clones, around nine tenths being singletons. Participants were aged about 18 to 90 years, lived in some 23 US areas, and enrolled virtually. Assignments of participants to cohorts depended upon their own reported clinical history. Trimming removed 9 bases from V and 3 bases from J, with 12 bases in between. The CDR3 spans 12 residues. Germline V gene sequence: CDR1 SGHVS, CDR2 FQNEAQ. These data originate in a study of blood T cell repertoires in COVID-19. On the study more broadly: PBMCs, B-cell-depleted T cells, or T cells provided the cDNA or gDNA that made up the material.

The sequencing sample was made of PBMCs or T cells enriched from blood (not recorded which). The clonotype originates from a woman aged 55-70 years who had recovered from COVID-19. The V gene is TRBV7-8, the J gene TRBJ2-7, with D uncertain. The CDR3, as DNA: TGTGCCAGTTCCGCGCTAGACTACGAGCAGTACTTC. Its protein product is CASSALDYEQYF.